The 25 T cell receptor beta chains below come from one sample, sequenced in a study of T cells after posttransplantation cyclophosphamide. The protocol was immunoSEQ multiplex PCR, while the TCRdb copy is restricted to in-frame clones and leaves out a portion. The sample consists of fewer than 60,000 clones, 90% to 95% of them appearing once. What was sequenced was PBMCs. Receptors originate from a woman in her 30s in good health and a related stem cell transplant donor.

This sequence joins TRBV7-9 and TRBJ2-7; 7 bases fit TRBD1. After removal of 5 bases from V and 3 bases from J, the junction contained 10 bases not matched to a gene. This CDR3 has 15 amino acids. CDR1 and CDR2 from the germline V gene are SEHNR and FQNEAQ (reference sequence). The CDR3 loop is CASSPQGQESYEQYF. The CDR3 bases are TGTGCCAGCAGCCCCCAAGGACAGGAAAGCTACGAGCAGTACTTC.

The rearrangement joins TRBV4-2 to TRBJ1-5, with D uncertain. This CDR3 is built from 13 residues. V lost 0 bases, J lost 5 bases, and 5 bases lay in between. The V gene's germline CDR1 is LGHNA and CDR2 YNFKEQ. This chain's CDR3 is CASSQEEDQPQHF. The CDR3 DNA sequence: TGTGCCAGCAGCCAAGAGGAGGATCAGCCCCAGCATTTT.

The chain has TRBV19 and TRBJ1-1; D is possibly TRBD1 (6 bases). V lost 10 bases, J lost 5 bases, and 20 bases lay in between. The V gene's germline CDR1 is LNHDA and CDR2 SQIVND (reference sequence). The CDR3 contains 14 residues. DNA of the CDR3: TGTGCCACCTCATTAGGGGGGGGATGGACTGAAGCTTTCTTT. Translation: CATSLGGGWTEAFF.

This rearrangement joins TRBV7-2 to TRBJ2-7, with D unresolved. Germline V CDR1 and CDR2: SGHTA, FQGNSA. This CDR3 is built from 14 residues. V lost 1 base and J lost 0, with 7 bases in between. The CDR3 DNA sequence: TGTGCCAGCAGCTTAGATCGGTTCTCCTACGAGCAGTACTTC. Protein sequence: CASSLDRFSYEQYF.

The V call is TRBV5-1, the J call TRBJ2-5; TRBD2 matches 8 bases. V shed 5 bases and J 1 base; nucleotides not matched to a gene: 10. In germline, CDR1 is SGHRS, CDR2 YFSETQ. The CDR3 loop spans 16 amino acids. CDR3 protein: CASRGRGGQSQETQYF. The CDR3 DNA reads TGCGCCAGCAGGGGCCGGGGGGGCCAGAGCCAAGAGACCCAGTACTTC. Combining the CDR3 with reference TRBV5-1 and TRBJ2-5 gives the whole variable domain KAGVTQTPRYLIKTRGQQVTLSCSPISGHRSVSWYQQTPGQGLQFLFEYFSETQRNKGNFPGRFSGRQFSNSRSEMNVSTLELGDSALYLCASRGRGGQSQETQYFGPGTRLLVL.

The gene calls are TRBV5-6 and TRBJ1-1; D is unclear. Germline CDR1 and CDR2: SGHDT and YYEEEE. This CDR3 is built from 13 residues. Between the trimmed V and J ends, which lost 2 bases and 2 bases, there was a span of 7 bases. CDR3 residues: CASSFGRNTEAFF. CDR3 bases: TGTGCCAGCAGCTTCGGGAGAAACACTGAAGCTTTCTTT.

This chain connects TRBV11-2 to TRBJ1-1; 10 nucleotides line up with TRBD1. Germline CDR1 reads SGHAT; CDR2 reads FQNNGV. The CDR3 consists of 15 residues. The junction had 5 bases not matched to a gene; V was cut back by 4 bases and J by 3 bases. The CDR3 loop reads CASSSSDRGDTEAFF. The CDR3 coding sequence is TGTGCCAGCAGCTCCTCGGACAGGGGGGACACTGAAGCTTTCTTT.

V is TRBV6-5 and J is TRBJ1-1; 11 bases line up with TRBD1. Per the germline V gene, CDR1 is MNHEY and CDR2 is SVGAGI. V lost 5 bases to trimming and J lost 1 base; unmatched junction nucleotides: 3. The CDR3 runs 15 residues. CDR3 coding DNA: TGTGCCAGCAGTGGACAGGGGGCCCCGAACACTGAAGCTTTCTTT. Protein: CASSGQGAPNTEAFF.

This clone was observed a handful of times. V is TRBV2 and J is TRBJ1-6; weak D call: TRBD1 (6 bases). The V end lost 4 bases, the J end lost 8 bases, and 12 bases lay between the germline ends. The CDR3 consists of 14 residues. Germline-derived CDR1 and CDR2 are SNHLY and FYNNEI. The CDR3 DNA reads TGTGCCAGCAGTGCGACAGGAGTTTATTCACCCCTCCACTTT. This gives the protein CASSATGVYSPLHF.

The V call is TRBV6-5, the J call TRBJ2-2; 8 nucleotides align to TRBD2. The CDR3 length is 13 residues. The germline V gene encodes CDR1 MNHEY and CDR2 SVGAGI. J lost 4 bases, V lost 8 bases, and 3 bases had no gene match. CDR3 protein: CASRGGSTGELFF. The CDR3, as DNA: TGTGCCAGCCGGGGGGGCAGCACCGGGGAGCTGTTTTTT.

This CDR3 reads CASSYRGLARSEFF. In DNA, the CDR3 is TGTGCCAGCAGTTACCGGGGACTAGCGCGGTCAGAGTTCTTC. V usage is TRBV6-5 and J usage is TRBJ2-1, with 10 bases lining up with TRBD2. The germline gives CDR1 MNHEY, CDR2 SVGAGI. The V gene end was trimmed by 2 bases and the J gene end by 14 bases; junction bases not matched to a gene: 9. The CDR3 extends over 14 amino acids.

The V gene is TRBV29-1, the J gene TRBJ1-2; D ambiguous. The CDR3 loop spans 9 amino acids. CDR1 SQVTM and CDR2 ANQGSEA come from the germline V gene. Trimming took off 3 bases at V and 8 bases at J, with 4 bases between the two ends. CDR3 sequence reads: CSVDEGYTF. The DNA of the CDR3 is TGCAGCGTTGATGAGGGCTACACCTTC.

The rearrangement joins TRBV6-6 to TRBJ2-7; D may be TRBD1 (5 bases). Trimming removed 6 bases from V and 7 bases from J, with 13 bases in between. Germline values: CDR1 MNHNY, CDR2 SVGAGI (reference sequence). The CDR3 is made up of 12 amino acids. CDR3 sequence reads: CASRPQGSEQYF. The CDR3 DNA reads TGTGCCAGCAGACCGCAGGGTAGTGAGCAGTACTTC.

This rearrangement joins TRBV19 to TRBJ1-4; D is ambiguous. Germline-derived CDR1 and CDR2 are LNHDA and SQIVND (reference sequence). Trimming removed 5 bases at V and 8 bases at J, with 12 bases between. This CDR3 spans 13 amino acids. In nucleotides, the CDR3 is TGTGCCAGTAGTGCCGAGCGGCGGGAAAAACTGTTTTTT. This encodes CASSAERREKLFF.

This chain links TRBV6-5 with TRBJ2-7, with 9 positions matching TRBD1. V shed 6 bases, J shed 6 bases, and the junction held 3 bases outside the gene matches. The CDR3 spans 12 residues. Germline V gene data show CDR1 as MNHEY and CDR2 as SVGAGI. The CDR3 protein is CASRVTGGEQYF. DNA of the CDR3: TGTGCCAGCAGGGTGACAGGGGGCGAGCAGTACTTC.

The genes are TRBV7-9 and TRBJ2-7; a weak D match, TRBD2 (5 bases). The CDR3 extends over 15 amino acids. V was cut by 5 bases and J by 0 bases, with 14 bases left in between. Germline lookup yields CDR1 SEHNR and CDR2 FQNEAQ (reference sequence). CDR3 sequence reads: CASSPRAYSSYEQYF. The CDR3 bases are TGTGCCAGCAGCCCGCGGGCCTATAGCTCCTACGAGCAGTACTTC. Drawing the rest from reference TRBV7-9 and TRBJ2-7, the complete variable domain is DTGVSQNPRHKITKRGQNVTFRCDPISEHNRLYWYRQTLGQGPEFLTYFQNEAQLEKSRLLSDRFSAERPKGSFSTLEIQRTEQGDSAMYLCASSPRAYSSYEQYFGPGTRLTVT.

The V call is TRBV19, the J call TRBJ1-5, with TRBD1 as a possible D gene (6 bases). Between the trimmed V and J ends, which lost 3 bases and 1 base, there was a span of 10 bases. Germline V gives CDR1 LNHDA, CDR2 SQIVND (reference sequence). The CDR3 is made up of 15 amino acids. CDR3: CASSIGGWSNQPQHF. In DNA form, the CDR3 reads TGTGCCAGTAGTATTGGGGGCTGGAGCAATCAGCCCCAGCATTTT.

V is TRBV25-1 and J is TRBJ2-7, with 10 nucleotides matching TRBD2. The CDR3 has 12 residues. The V and J ends lost 7 bases and 5 bases, in that order; junction bases with no gene match: 2. CDR1 is MGHDK, CDR2 SYGVNS, per germline. The DNA of the CDR3 is TGTGCCAGCACAGCGGGGGGGGACGAGCAGTACTTC. It translates to CASTAGGDEQYF.

The rearrangement links TRBV7-9 to TRBJ2-5, with D tentatively TRBD1 (6 bases). In germline, CDR1 is SEHNR, CDR2 FQNEAQ (reference sequence). This CDR3 contains 13 residues. V was shortened by 4 bases and J by 4 bases, with 10 bases between the two germline ends. CDR3 sequence: CASSSGQRETQYF. The CDR3 nucleotides read TGTGCCAGCAGCTCAGGACAGAGAGAGACCCAGTACTTC.

Remarks on this clone: The sample carries other DNA sequences with the same CDR3. This chain links TRBV11-2 with TRBJ2-7; D possibly corresponds to TRBD2 (6 bases). V was shortened by 4 bases and J by 3 bases, with 10 bases between the two germline ends. The CDR3 contains 13 residues. Germline CDR1 is SGHAT and CDR2 is FQNNGV. CDR3 coding DNA: TGTGCCAGCAGCTCCGGAGGGAGCTACGAGCAGTACTTC. It is translated as CASSSGGSYEQYF.

The chain combines TRBV18 with TRBJ2-5, with 11 bases lining up with TRBD2. J lost 4 bases, V lost 2 bases, and 9 bases had no gene match. CDR1 and CDR2 from the germline V gene are KGHSH and LQKENI. The CDR3 has 17 amino acids. CDR3 sequence: CASSPNSGGAVGETQYF. CDR3 bases: TGTGCCAGCTCACCAAATAGCGGGGGGGCCGTCGGAGAGACCCAGTACTTC.

This clone was recorded only once. Here the CDR3 reads CASSLVVSGGVQQFF. In nucleotides, the CDR3 is TGTGCCAGCAGCTTAGTAGTGAGCGGGGGTGTGCAGCAGTTCTTC. This rearrangement joins TRBV7-8 to TRBJ2-1; 8 positions agree with TRBD2. The germline gives CDR1 SGHVS, CDR2 FQNEAQ. CDR3 length equals 15 residues. With 1 base clipped from V and 11 bases from J, the junction kept 10 bases outside the gene matches.

The chain recombines TRBV9 with TRBJ1-1; 9 nucleotides match TRBD1. Germline CDR1 is SGDLS and CDR2 is YYNGEE. The length of the CDR3 is 16 residues. With 4 bases clipped from V and 5 bases from J, the junction kept 12 bases outside the gene matches. CDR3 sequence (DNA): TGTGCCAGCAGCTTCTTTTTTGACAGGGGGAATACTGAAGCTTTCTTT. Its translation is CASSFFFDRGNTEAFF.

The V and J genes are TRBV4-1 and TRBJ1-1, with D tentatively TRBD1 (6 bases). Trimming removed 0 bases at V and 12 bases at J, with 11 bases between. Per germline, CDR1 MGHRA and CDR2 YSYEKL. The CDR3 consists of 12 residues. This CDR3 reads CASSQEAGESFF. DNA of the CDR3: TGCGCCAGCAGCCAAGAGGCAGGGGAGTCTTTCTTT.

The chain is built from TRBV28 and TRBJ1-1; D is perhaps TRBD1 (6 bases). The CDR3 spans 17 residues. Trimming cost V 6 bases and J 1 base, with 21 bases left between them. Germline CDR1 and CDR2: MDHEN and SYDVKM. CDR3 in DNA: TGTGCCAGCAGGCCACTACCCTTGTCCAGGGGGAACACTGAAGCTTTCTTT. Residues: CASRPLPLSRGNTEAFF.